This T cell receptor (beta chain) was documented in a study of shared clonotypes between healthy human individuals. In the study overall: CD4 naive cells filled three plates per donor, CD4 memory three, CD8 naive two and CD8 memory one. Findings and limits, study-wide: Naive CD4 clonotypes were shared across several donors at 4.5% to 6%.

The CDR3 is 11 amino acids. Germline loops: CDR1 DFQATT, CDR2 SNEGSKA (reference sequence). The V end was cut by 3 bases, the J end by 8 bases, with 8 bases between. On this clone: Its antigen is unknown.

Some clones are missing from TCRdb's copy, which holds only in-frame ones; the method was immunoSEQ multiplex PCR. The data show millions of clones, with around 94% seen just once and around 0.15% held by the top ten. What was sequenced was naive CD4+ T cells sorted from blood. Subset defined: CD45RA+ positively selected. The chain carries TRBV20-1 and TRBJ2-4; D unclear. This TCR was sampled from a man between 18 and 35 years old in good health. The CDR3 DNA is TGCAGTGCTAGTGACGGTCACATTCAGTACTTC. It is translated as CSASDGHIQYF.